This entry lists 11 T cell receptor beta chains sequenced from one sample in a study of Tregs in tolerant kidney transplant recipients (dated by TCRdb to about 2019). The library was generated by the immunoSEQ multiplex PCR assay. Sourced from immuneACCESS, this table was stored by TCRdb with only in-frame sequences that have V and J called. A share of the clones is absent; for the studies checked, an unresolved V gene accounts for under half, and the remainder has no known explanation. Here the sample has about 88,000 clones; roughly 92% occur a single time. The ten largest account for 4.7% of the sample. Sequenced sample: CD8+ T cells from blood. These receptors were collected from a human donor in good health.

The rearrangement joins TRBV27 to TRBJ1-2; D uncertain. V was shortened by 6 bases and J by 7 bases, with 15 bases between the two germline ends. This CDR3 has 13 amino acids. Germline CDR1 MNHEY, CDR2 SMNVEV (reference sequence). CDR3 nucleotides: TGTGCCAGCAGCTGGGGAGCCGGACGTGGCTACACCTTC. As protein: CASSWGAGRGYTF.

The rearrangement joins TRBV6-6 to TRBJ2-7; 13 nucleotides agree with TRBD2. Per germline, CDR1 MNHNY and CDR2 SVGAGI (reference sequence). The CDR3 is 14 amino acids. Trimming cost V 6 bases and J 7 bases; bases outside gene matches: 6. The DNA of the CDR3 is TGTGCCAGCAGAGGACTAGCGGGAGTTGGAGAGCAGTACTTC. Its translation is CASRGLAGVGEQYF.

This rearrangement joins TRBV7-8 to TRBJ2-1; 10 bases agree with TRBD2. The germline CDR1 and CDR2 sequences are SGHVS and FQNEAQ. V was clipped by 5 bases and J by 1 base; unmatched bases: 11. The CDR3 is 18 amino acids. CDR3 nucleotide sequence: TGTGCCAGCAGCCTAAAGCGGGAGGGCCTAGGTTCCTACAATGAGCAGTTCTTC. Translation gives CASSLKREGLGSYNEQFF.

This clone was detected only a few times. The chain links TRBV30 to TRBJ1-4, with TRBD1 matching over 8 bases. CDR1 and CDR2 from the germline V gene are GTSNPN and SVGIG (reference sequence). The CDR3 has 14 amino acids. The V segment lost 2 bases and the J segment 9 bases; nucleotides outside the gene matches: 8. CDR3 in amino acids: CAWSRGTGDQKLFF. The CDR3 DNA reads TGTGCCTGGAGTCGGGGGACAGGAGATCAAAAACTGTTTTTT.

The chain is built from TRBV6-1 and TRBJ1-2, with D hard to call. There are 16 residues in the CDR3. With 1 base removed from V and 1 base from J, the gap between germline ends came to 13 bases. Per germline, CDR1 MNHNS and CDR2 SASEGT. The CDR3: CASSEDRGMGNYGYTF. The CDR3 coding sequence is TGTGCCAGCAGTGAAGATAGAGGGATGGGTAACTATGGCTACACCTTC.

This chain uses TRBV6-4 with TRBJ1-1; possible D gene TRBD1, 6 bases. The germline V gene encodes CDR1 MRHNA and CDR2 SNTAGT. The CDR3 has 13 residues. V lost 6 bases, J lost 4 bases, and 12 bases lay in between. CDR3 loop: CASSLRGGTEAFF. CDR3 DNA sequence: TGTGCCAGCAGCCTCAGGGGTGGCACTGAAGCTTTCTTT.

This chain connects TRBV6-4 to TRBJ1-2; D is undetermined. Germline loops: CDR1 MRHNA, CDR2 SNTAGT. This CDR3 has 14 residues. Trimming pared 4 bases from V and 6 bases from J, leaving 15 bases between. Here the CDR3 DNA reads TGTGCCAGCAGTGCCTCCGAGGGAGGAGATGGCTACACCTTC. This translates into CASSASEGGDGYTF.

This CDR3 reads CASSQDGRGNGYTF. CDR3 coding DNA: TGCGCCAGCAGCCAAGATGGCAGGGGCAATGGCTACACCTTC. This chain joins TRBV4-1 and TRBJ1-2; possible D gene TRBD1, 6 bases. The CDR3 consists of 14 residues. The germline V gene encodes CDR1 MGHRA and CDR2 YSYEKL. Trimming stripped 0 bases from V and 6 bases from J, with 11 bases between.

J is TRBJ2-1 and V is TRBV27, with no clear D. Trimming shortened V by 3 bases and J by 4 bases, and 10 bases separated the two germline ends. Per the germline V gene, CDR1 is MNHEY and CDR2 is SMNVEV (reference sequence). This CDR3 has 14 residues. DNA of the CDR3: TGTGCCAGCAGTTTGTACGGGCTTTACAATGAGCAGTTCTTC. Its translation is CASSLYGLYNEQFF.

CDR3 bases: TGCAGTGCTAGGCTGGGGAGCCAAGCTTTCTTT. Translated: CSARLGSQAFF. The genes are TRBV20-1 and TRBJ1-1; D uncertain. The V gene lost 3 bases and the J gene lost 9 bases, with 11 bases spanning the gap. CDR3 length: 11 residues. Germline lookup yields CDR1 DFQATT and CDR2 SNEGSKA (reference sequence).

This sequence joins TRBV25-1 and TRBJ1-2; no reliable D call. CDR3 length: 14 amino acids. Trimming removed 6 bases from V and 8 bases from J, with 19 bases in between. Per germline, CDR1 MGHDK and CDR2 SYGVNS. The CDR3 region is CASSPLNILLGYTF. The CDR3 DNA reads as TGTGCCAGCAGCCCGCTAAACATCTTATTGGGCTACACCTTC.